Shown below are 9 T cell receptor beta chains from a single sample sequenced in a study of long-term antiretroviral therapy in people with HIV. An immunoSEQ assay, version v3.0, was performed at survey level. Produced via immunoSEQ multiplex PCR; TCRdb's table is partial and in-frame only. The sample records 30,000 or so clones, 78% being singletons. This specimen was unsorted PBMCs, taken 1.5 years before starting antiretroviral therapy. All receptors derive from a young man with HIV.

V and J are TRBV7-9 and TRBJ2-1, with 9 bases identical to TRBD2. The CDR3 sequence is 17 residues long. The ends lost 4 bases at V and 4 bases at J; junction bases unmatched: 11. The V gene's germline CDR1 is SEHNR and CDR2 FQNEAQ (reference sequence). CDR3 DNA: TGTGCCAGCAGCTCCATACATAGCGGGAGTCTGTACAATGAGCAGTTCTTC. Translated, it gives CASSSIHSGSLYNEQFF.

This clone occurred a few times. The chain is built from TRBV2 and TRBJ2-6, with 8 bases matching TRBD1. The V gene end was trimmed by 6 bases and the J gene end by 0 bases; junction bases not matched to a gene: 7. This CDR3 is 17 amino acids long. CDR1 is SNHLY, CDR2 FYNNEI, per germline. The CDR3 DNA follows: TGTGCCAGCAGCCGGGACAGGTCGAGCTCTGGGGCCAACGTCCTGACTTTC. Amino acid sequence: CASSRDRSSSGANVLTF.

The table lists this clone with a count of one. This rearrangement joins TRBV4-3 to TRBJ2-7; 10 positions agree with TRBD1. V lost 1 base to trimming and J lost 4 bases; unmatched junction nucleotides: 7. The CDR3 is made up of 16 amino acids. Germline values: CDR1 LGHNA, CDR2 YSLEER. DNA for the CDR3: TGCGCCAGCAGCCAAGGAATGACAGGGGGCATTTACGAGCAGTACTTC. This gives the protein CASSQGMTGGIYEQYF.

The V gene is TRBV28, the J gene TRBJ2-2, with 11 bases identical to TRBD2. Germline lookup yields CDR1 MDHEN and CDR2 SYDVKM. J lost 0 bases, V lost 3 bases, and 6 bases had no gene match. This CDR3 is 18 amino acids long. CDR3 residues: CASSFPSGGSTNTGELFF. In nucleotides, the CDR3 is TGTGCCAGCAGTTTCCCTAGCGGGGGGTCAACGAACACCGGGGAGCTGTTTTTT.

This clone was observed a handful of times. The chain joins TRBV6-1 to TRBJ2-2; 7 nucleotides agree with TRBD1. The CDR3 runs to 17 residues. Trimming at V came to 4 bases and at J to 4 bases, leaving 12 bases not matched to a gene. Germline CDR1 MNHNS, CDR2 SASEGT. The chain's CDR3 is CASSGGATQGSTGELFF. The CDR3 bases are TGTGCCAGCAGTGGGGGAGCAACACAGGGGTCCACCGGGGAGCTGTTTTTT.

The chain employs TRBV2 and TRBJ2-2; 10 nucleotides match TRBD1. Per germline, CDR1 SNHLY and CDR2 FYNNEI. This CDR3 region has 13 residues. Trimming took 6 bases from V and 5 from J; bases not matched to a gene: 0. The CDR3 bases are TGTGCCAGCAGGGACAGGGGGACCGGGGAGCTGTTTTTT. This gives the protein CASRDRGTGELFF.

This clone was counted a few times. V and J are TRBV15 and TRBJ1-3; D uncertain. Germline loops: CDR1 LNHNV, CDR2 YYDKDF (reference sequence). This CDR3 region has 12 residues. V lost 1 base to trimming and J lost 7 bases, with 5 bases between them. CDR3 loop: CATSRGENTIYF. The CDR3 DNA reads TGTGCCACCAGCAGAGGAGAGAACACCATATATTTT.

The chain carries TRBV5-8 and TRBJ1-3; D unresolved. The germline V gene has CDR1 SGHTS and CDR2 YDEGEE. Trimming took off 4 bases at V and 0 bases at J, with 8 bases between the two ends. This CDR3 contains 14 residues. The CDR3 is CASSSDGSGNTIYF. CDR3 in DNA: TGTGCCAGCAGCAGTGACGGCTCTGGAAACACCATATATTTT.

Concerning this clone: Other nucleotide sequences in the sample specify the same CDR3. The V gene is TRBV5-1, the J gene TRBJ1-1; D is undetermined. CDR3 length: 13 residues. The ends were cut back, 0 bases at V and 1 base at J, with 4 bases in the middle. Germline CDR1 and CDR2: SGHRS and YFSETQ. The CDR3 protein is CASSLGGNTEAFF. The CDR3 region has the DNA TGCGCCAGCAGCTTGGGAGGGAACACTGAAGCTTTCTTT.